These 26 T cell receptor beta chains were sequenced from one sample in a study of T cell changes during pregnancy in multiple sclerosis. TCRdb's table, derived via immunoSEQ multiplex PCR, lists solely in-frame clones and lacks some. This sample carries about 100,000 clones, approximately 93% of them seen once, and the ten largest clones take around 0.99%. Sequencing used peripheral blood, obtained after pregnancy. The receptors derive from a female donor with multiple sclerosis, enrolled in a pregnancy study.

Only one count was recorded for this clone. The chain recombines TRBV19 with TRBJ2-1; 14 bases map to TRBD2. The length of the CDR3 is 15 residues. The V and J ends lost 1 base and 12 bases, in that order; junction bases with no gene match: 5. Germline CDR1 reads LNHDA; CDR2 reads SQIVND (reference sequence). CDR3 protein: CASSIGLAGGIGQFF. CDR3 sequence (DNA): TGTGCCAGTAGTATAGGACTAGCGGGAGGGATAGGGCAGTTCTTC.

V gene TRBV9 combines with J gene TRBJ2-7, with TRBD1 identical over 10 bases. CDR3 length equals 17 residues. The germline gives CDR1 SGDLS, CDR2 YYNGEE. V lost 3 bases, J lost 1 base, and 10 bases stayed unmatched. CDR3 region: CASSGTTGTGESYEQYF. The CDR3 DNA sequence: TGTGCCAGCAGCGGAACTACCGGGACAGGGGAGTCCTACGAGCAGTACTTC.

The V gene is TRBV11-3, the J gene TRBJ2-1; weak D call: TRBD2 (7 bases). The CDR3 runs 16 residues. V lost 5 bases and J 5 bases, leaving 19 bases between the germline ends. The germline CDR1 and CDR2 sequences are SGHNT and YENEEA. CDR3 coding DNA: TGTGCCAGCAGCCCCTGGGGGGGCAGGGGAAACAATGAGCAGTTCTTC. Its translation is CASSPWGGRGNNEQFF.

The gene calls are TRBV14 and TRBJ1-2; weak D call: TRBD1 (5 bases). V was pared by 1 base and J by 3 bases, with 18 bases between. There are 17 residues in the CDR3. Germline V gene data show CDR1 as SGHDN and CDR2 as FVKESK. Here the CDR3 reads CASSQGILRGSDYGYTF. The CDR3 DNA reads as TGTGCCAGCAGCCAAGGTATCTTAAGGGGATCGGACTATGGCTACACCTTC.

This chain uses TRBV5-1 with TRBJ1-2; possible D gene TRBD1, 5 bases. The germline V gene encodes CDR1 SGHRS and CDR2 YFSETQ. V lost 4 bases to trimming and J lost 5 bases, with 18 bases between them. The CDR3 covers 15 residues. CDR3 in amino acids: CASSPSGREGYGYTF. The CDR3 nucleotides are TGCGCCAGCAGCCCCTCCGGCAGGGAGGGATATGGCTACACCTTC.

This rearrangement joins TRBV7-2 to TRBJ2-7, with 8 bases matching TRBD1. The CDR3 totals 14 residues. Per germline, CDR1 SGHTA and CDR2 FQGNSA. The V gene end was trimmed by 3 bases and the J gene end by 4 bases; junction bases not matched to a gene: 5. The CDR3 region is CASSLGQVEYEQYF. The CDR3 region has the DNA TGTGCCAGCAGCTTGGGACAGGTTGAGTACGAGCAGTACTTC.

This clone was seen a few times. The CDR3 DNA sequence: TGTGCCAGCGAAAAGTCGGGACTAGTTCTGGATGAGCAGTTCTTC. Translated, it gives CASEKSGLVLDEQFF. The rearrangement joins TRBV2 to TRBJ2-1; 8 bases fit TRBD2. The ends lost 8 bases at V and 8 bases at J; junction bases unmatched: 14. The CDR3 totals 15 residues. Germline CDR1 reads SNHLY; CDR2 reads FYNNEI.

The genes are TRBV27 and TRBJ2-2; D perhaps matches TRBD1 (5 bases). The germline CDR1 and CDR2 sequences are MNHEY and SMNVEV (reference sequence). Between the trimmed V and J ends, which lost 4 bases and 2 bases, there was a span of 11 bases. This CDR3 region has 15 residues. The CDR3 sequence is CASSSPDINTGELFF. For the CDR3, the DNA is TGTGCCAGCAGTTCACCGGACATAAACACCGGGGAGCTGTTTTTT.

J is TRBJ2-2 and V is TRBV23-1; 9 bases are a match to TRBD1. TRBV23-1 counts as an open reading frame of uncertain function. The CDR3 covers 15 residues. The V gene end was trimmed by 8 bases and the J gene end by 3 bases; junction bases not matched to a gene: 7. In nucleotides, the CDR3 is TGCGCCAGCCGGGGGACAGGGAATGACACCGGGGAGCTGTTTTTT. Its protein product is CASRGTGNDTGELFF.

This chain connects TRBV5-4 to TRBJ1-2; 9 bases map to TRBD1. V trimming: 4 bases; J trimming: 9 bases; junction bases outside the gene matches: 10. The CDR3 loop spans 14 amino acids. Germline CDR1 and CDR2: SGHNT and YYREEE (reference sequence). CDR3 in DNA: TGTGCCAGCAGCGCTTTACAGGGGGCGCAGAGCTACACCTTC. It yields the protein CASSALQGAQSYTF.

Note on this clone: The sample contains more than one DNA sequence encoding this CDR3. The chain is built from TRBV4-1 and TRBJ1-1; D not resolved. Looked up from germline, CDR1 is MGHRA and CDR2 is YSYEKL. This CDR3 is 11 amino acids long. The V gene lost 3 bases and the J gene lost 8 bases, with 7 bases spanning the gap. The CDR3 DNA reads as TGCGCCAGCAGCCAGGGTAGCGAAGCTTTCTTT. Translated: CASSQGSEAFF.

This sequence joins TRBV6-5 and TRBJ2-7; 7 nucleotides align to TRBD1. The CDR3 totals 15 residues. Germline CDR1 reads MNHEY; CDR2 reads SVGAGI. The V and J ends lost 0 bases and 0 bases, in that order; junction bases with no gene match: 2. The CDR3, as DNA: TGTGCCAGCAGTTACTCCCGGGACAGCTCCTACGAGCAGTACTTC. Encoded protein: CASSYSRDSSYEQYF.

In its sample, this clone was seen many times. The chain recombines TRBV6-4 with TRBJ2-1; 8 nucleotides align to TRBD2. V gave up 6 bases and J gave up 6 bases; unmatched junction bases: 4. Germline V CDR1 and CDR2: MRHNA, SNTAGT. The CDR3 is 13 residues long. This CDR3 is CASSPGTSNEQFF. The CDR3 DNA reads TGTGCCAGCAGCCCCGGGACTAGCAATGAGCAGTTCTTC.

The J gene is TRBJ2-2, the V gene TRBV27; 12 bases fit TRBD1. Germline V CDR1 and CDR2: MNHEY, SMNVEV (reference sequence). V was clipped by 8 bases and J by 4 bases; unmatched bases: 2. This CDR3 spans 14 amino acids. The CDR3 region is CASWDRGLTGELFF. As DNA, the CDR3 is TGTGCCAGCTGGGACAGGGGGCTCACCGGGGAGCTGTTTTTT.

This chain connects TRBV7-7 to TRBJ2-2; D is unresolved. Trimming removed 5 bases from V and 3 bases from J, with 4 bases in between. Germline V gives CDR1 SSHAT, CDR2 FNYEAQ (reference sequence). The CDR3 is 12 residues long. The CDR3 loop reads CASSPDTGELFF. As DNA, the CDR3 is TGTGCCAGCAGCCCGGACACCGGGGAGCTGTTTTTT. The complete variable domain, with remaining parts taken from reference TRBV7-7 and TRBJ2-2, reads GAGVSQSPRYKVTKRGQDVTLRCDPISSHATLYWYQQALGQGPEFLTYFNYEAQPDKSGLPSDRFSAERPEGSISTLTIQRTEQRDSAMYRCASSPDTGELFFGEGSRLTVL.

V and J are TRBV7-2 and TRBJ2-1; D possibly corresponds to TRBD1 (6 bases). Trimming pared 0 bases from V and 3 bases from J, leaving 9 bases between. Germline V gene lookup returns CDR1 SGHTA and CDR2 FQGNSA. The length of the CDR3 is 15 residues. This CDR3 reads CASSLALGGYNEQFF. CDR3 in DNA: TGTGCCAGCAGCTTAGCGTTAGGGGGCTACAATGAGCAGTTCTTC.

This sequence joins TRBV27 and TRBJ1-5; D is uncertain. CDR1 and CDR2 (germline): MNHEY, SMNVEV (reference sequence). V lost 3 bases to trimming and J lost 6 bases, with 15 bases between them. CDR3 length: 15 amino acids. The CDR3 DNA sequence: TGTGCCAGCAGTTTGGGAGGGCGCAGTGGTCAGCCCCAGCATTTT. It encodes CASSLGGRSGQPQHF.

The chain has TRBV30 and TRBJ1-5; a weak D match, TRBD1 (6 bases). Deletions cut 0 bases from V and 5 bases from J, with 11 bases between. The CDR3 is made up of 14 amino acids. Germline V gene lookup returns CDR1 GTSNPN and CDR2 SVGIG (reference sequence). CDR3 region: CAWSVGSGDQPQHF. The CDR3 nucleotides read TGTGCCTGGAGTGTAGGGTCAGGGGATCAGCCCCAGCATTTT.

The V call is TRBV4-1, the J call TRBJ2-7; D unclear. Deletions cut 0 bases from V and 3 bases from J, with 12 bases between. The CDR3 loop spans 15 amino acids. The germline V gene has CDR1 MGHRA and CDR2 YSYEKL. The chain's CDR3 is CASSQDLASYYEQYF. The CDR3 nucleotides read TGCGCCAGCAGCCAAGATTTGGCCAGTTACTACGAGCAGTACTTC.

The chain employs TRBV7-2 and TRBJ2-5; 7 nucleotides line up with TRBD2. Germline CDR1 SGHTA, CDR2 FQGNSA. J lost 4 bases, V lost 1 base, and 6 bases had no gene match. The length of the CDR3 is 15 residues. CDR3 residues: CASSLGSQRGETQYF. The CDR3 DNA reads as TGTGCCAGCAGCTTAGGATCCCAGCGGGGAGAGACCCAGTACTTC. Filled out from reference TRBV7-2 and TRBJ2-5, the complete variable domain reads GAGVSQSPSNKVTEKGKDVELRCDPISGHTALYWYRQSLGQGLEFLIYFQGNSAPDKSGLPSDRFSAERTGGSVSTLTIQRTQQEDSAVYLCASSLGSQRGETQYFGPGTRLLVL.

In its sample, this clone was seen once. The chain joins TRBV30 to TRBJ1-1; the D gene is possibly TRBD1 (5 bases). The CDR3 totals 15 residues. V was pared by 0 bases and J by 1 base, with 12 bases between. Germline V lookup: CDR1 GTSNPN, CDR2 SVGIG (reference sequence). The CDR3 DNA sequence: TGTGCCTGGAGTGTCATGCCCCAGGGGAACACTGAAGCTTTCTTT. Its protein product is CAWSVMPQGNTEAFF.

This chain uses TRBV7-9 with TRBJ2-1, with 7 positions matching TRBD1. CDR3 size: 15 residues. V lost 4 bases to trimming and J lost 4 bases; unmatched junction nucleotides: 7. Looked up from germline, CDR1 is SEHNR and CDR2 is FQNEAQ (reference sequence). CDR3 sequence reads: CASSSRDRTYNEQFF. The DNA of the CDR3 is TGTGCCAGCAGCTCCCGGGACAGAACATACAATGAGCAGTTCTTC.

The rearrangement uses TRBV19 and TRBJ1-1; TRBD1 is a possible D gene (6 bases). CDR1 and CDR2 (germline): LNHDA, SQIVND (reference sequence). Between the trimmed V and J ends, which lost 7 bases and 3 bases, there was a span of 9 bases. The CDR3 sequence is 12 residues long. In DNA, the CDR3 is TGTGCCAGTACGAGACAGGACACTGAAGCTTTCTTT. Its protein product is CASTRQDTEAFF.

The V gene is TRBV10-1, the J gene TRBJ1-5; D may be TRBD1 (6 bases). Germline CDR1 WNHNN, CDR2 SYGVQD (reference sequence). This CDR3 region has 18 residues. Trimming stripped 8 bases from V and 1 base from J, with 24 bases between. The CDR3 region has the DNA TGCGCCAGCTCAACTACGGGACACCACAAAGGAAGCAATCAGCCCCAGCATTTT. Protein product: CASSTTGHHKGSNQPQHF.

This clone appeared a few times. The chain combines TRBV19 with TRBJ2-1; 8 nucleotides line up with TRBD2. Germline CDR1 reads LNHDA; CDR2 reads SQIVND (reference sequence). The CDR3 totals 16 residues. V gave up 6 bases and J gave up 9 bases; unmatched junction bases: 16. The CDR3 spells CASRELSGTQHSEQFF. Written as DNA, the CDR3 is TGTGCCAGTAGAGAGCTTAGCGGGACCCAACACAGTGAGCAGTTCTTC.

The chain employs TRBV11-2 and TRBJ1-5; the D gene is possibly TRBD1 (6 bases). Looked up from germline, CDR1 is SGHAT and CDR2 is FQNNGV. V was shortened by 0 bases and J by 1 base, with 16 bases between the two germline ends. The CDR3 length is 18 residues. The CDR3 loop reads CASSLDRGRGGSNQPQHF. CDR3 DNA: TGTGCCAGCAGCTTAGATCGGGGCAGGGGAGGGAGCAATCAGCCCCAGCATTTT. Full variable domain (outside the CDR3, taken from reference TRBV11-2 and TRBJ1-5): EAGVAQSPRYKIIEKRQSVAFWCNPISGHATLYWYQQILGQGPKLLIQFQNNGVVDDSQLPKDRFSAERLKGVDSTLKIQPAKLEDSAVYLCASSLDRGRGGSNQPQHFGDGTRLSIL.